This TCR beta chain came from a study of shared clonotypes between healthy human individuals. Study-wide background: Ranging from 18 to 49 in age, donors were a couple of women and a few men.

Data came from immunoSEQ multiplex PCR; TCRdb stores just in-frame clones and leaves some out. The sample has millions of clones, roughly 95% seen once. This sequence originates from a man younger than 35 in good health. The specimen was naive CD4+ T cells sorted from blood. Subset noted: CD45RA+ positively selected.

CDR3 sequence (DNA): TGTGCCAGCAGCCAAGACGGTTATAGCAATCAGCCCCAGCATTTT. Encoded protein: CASSQDGYSNQPQHF. The chain uses TRBV4-2 and TRBJ1-5; no clear D gene. CDR1 is LGHNA, CDR2 YNFKEQ, per germline. This CDR3 contains 15 residues. The V gene lost 0 bases and the J gene lost 0 bases, with 6 bases spanning the gap.